Shown below are 7 T cell receptor beta chains from a single sample sequenced in a study of T cells in tumors after PD-1 blockade. TCRdb's copy holds only in-frame clones and misses some; the assay was immunoSEQ multiplex PCR. The table has about 47,000 clones, about four fifths seen once. The material was PBMCs, obtained before anti-PD-1 treatment. The source of these receptors is a human donor with basal cell carcinoma.

The gene calls are TRBV28 and TRBJ2-7, with D perhaps being TRBD1 or TRBD2 (5 bases each). Germline V gene sequence: CDR1 MDHEN, CDR2 SYDVKM. This CDR3 has 15 amino acids. V shed 2 bases and J shed 7 bases, with 18 bases lying between them. The CDR3 DNA follows: TGTGCCAGCAGTTTAGTGCCGGGACGTTCGGGGGAGCAGTACTTC. As protein: CASSLVPGRSGEQYF.

The V gene is TRBV5-5, the J gene TRBJ1-2; D possibly corresponds to TRBD1 (6 bases). There are 14 residues in the CDR3. Trimming stripped 0 bases from V and 1 base from J, with 7 bases between. Germline V gives CDR1 SGHKS, CDR2 YYEKEE (reference sequence). CDR3 coding DNA: TGTGCCAGCAGCTTGGGGGACAATAACTATGGCTACACCTTC. Translation gives CASSLGDNNYGYTF.

The chain links TRBV3-1 (or the pseudogene TRBV3-2) to TRBJ1-6, with no clear D. Trimming removed 6 bases at V and 4 bases at J, with 13 bases between. CDR1 and CDR2 (germline): LGHDT, YNNKEL (reference sequence). The CDR3 is 15 residues long. This CDR3 is CASSERAAYNSPLHF. The CDR3 DNA reads as TGTGCCAGCAGTGAGAGGGCAGCATATAATTCACCCCTCCACTTT.

The table lists this clone with a count of one. The chain uses TRBV16 and TRBJ1-5, with a weak D call TRBD1 (5 bases). The CDR3 has 15 amino acids. V was cut by 4 bases and J by 0 bases, with 10 bases left in between. CDR1 is KGHSY and CDR2 is FQNENV in the germline V gene. The CDR3 nucleotides are TGTGCCAGCAGCCCGAACAGGAATAGCAATCAGCCCCAGCATTTT. Its translation is CASSPNRNSNQPQHF.

The V gene is TRBV29-1, the J gene TRBJ1-1; D is unclear. Trimming cost V 3 bases and J 7 bases, with 9 bases left between them. The length of the CDR3 is 11 residues. Germline V gives CDR1 SQVTM, CDR2 ANQGSEA. The DNA for the CDR3 is TGCAGCGTTGATCGGCAGAGTGAAGCTTTCTTT. Its protein product is CSVDRQSEAFF.

This clone was seen only a few times. Other DNA sequences in the sample encode the same CDR3. The J gene is TRBJ1-1, the V gene TRBV9; no definite D call. The CDR3 contains 13 residues. The germline V and J ends were trimmed by 0 bases and 0 bases, with 3 bases remaining between them. The germline CDR1 and CDR2 sequences are SGDLS and YYNGEE. The CDR3 is CASSVAVNTEAFF. In DNA form, the CDR3 reads TGTGCCAGCAGCGTAGCAGTGAACACTGAAGCTTTCTTT.

This clone has only one observation. The J gene is TRBJ2-3, the V gene TRBV7-6; possibly TRBD1 or TRBD2 for D (5 bases each). The V end was cut by 3 bases, the J end by 2 bases, with 12 bases between. The CDR3 contains 15 residues. Germline-derived CDR1 and CDR2 are SGHVS and FNYEAQ. The CDR3 here is CASSLVRDHTDTQYF. CDR3 in DNA: TGTGCCAGCAGCTTGGTCCGGGACCACACAGATACGCAGTATTTT.